These 26 T cell receptor beta chains came from one sample sequenced in a study of OX40 agonist ivuxolimab in advanced cancers. Generated by immunoSEQ multiplex PCR, the TCRdb table keeps only in-frame clones and is missing some. The sample records about 83,000 clones, 65% to 90% being singletons. The sequencing used CD4+ or CD8+ T cells sorted from blood, collected in a trial of the OX40 agonist ivuxolimab. The receptors come from an adult with an advanced solid tumor such as melanoma, head and neck, liver or kidney cancer.

The chain uses TRBV10-3 and TRBJ2-7; possibly TRBD1 for D (6 bases). The CDR3 spans 16 residues. Trimming removed 4 bases at V and 0 bases at J, with 16 bases between. Germline V gene data show CDR1 as ENHRY and CDR2 as SYGVKD. The CDR3 DNA is TGTGCCATCAGTGCCCCTCACGACAGGAGCTCCTACGAGCAGTACTTC. Translating gives CAISAPHDRSSYEQYF.

This clone is a singleton in its sample. The V call is TRBV18, the J call TRBJ2-7, with 9 positions matching TRBD1. CDR3 size: 14 residues. Per the germline V gene, CDR1 is KGHSH and CDR2 is LQKENI. Germline trimming cut 3 bases from V and 6 bases from J; bases unmatched to any gene: 6. The CDR3 protein is CASSPGTGNSEQYF. The CDR3 DNA reads as TGTGCCAGCTCACCTGGGACAGGGAACTCCGAGCAGTACTTC. The variable domain in full, with the rest retrieved from reference TRBV18 and TRBJ2-7, is NAGVMQNPRHLVRRRGQEARLRCSPMKGHSHVYWYRQLPEEGLKFMVYLQKENIIDESGMPKERFSAEFPKEGPSILRIQQVVRGDSAAYFCASSPGTGNSEQYFGPGTRLTVT.

This chain joins TRBV6-6 and TRBJ1-4, with D maybe TRBD1 (5 bases). V gave up 0 bases and J gave up 4 bases, with 9 bases separating them. The CDR3 is 15 amino acids. Per germline, CDR1 MNHNY and CDR2 SVGAGI (reference sequence). The CDR3 sequence: CASSYSVGVNEKLFF. For the CDR3, the DNA is TGTGCCAGCAGTTACTCGGTGGGGGTTAATGAAAAACTGTTTTTT.

The chain couples TRBV7-2 to TRBJ1-6, with 8 bases fitting TRBD1. CDR3 length: 14 amino acids. J lost 9 bases, V lost 5 bases, and 6 bases had no gene match. CDR1 and CDR2 (germline): SGHTA, FQGNSA. CDR3 in amino acids: CASSQQGDASPLHF. CDR3 in DNA: TGTGCCAGCAGCCAACAGGGGGATGCTTCACCCCTCCACTTT.

The V gene is TRBV7-3, the J gene TRBJ2-5; 11 nucleotides agree with TRBD2. Germline V lookup: CDR1 SGHTA, CDR2 FQGTGA. This CDR3 has 16 amino acids. V gave up 5 bases and J gave up 4 bases; unmatched junction bases: 9. The CDR3 spells CASSPVAGGPPETQYF. The CDR3 DNA reads TGTGCCAGCAGCCCTGTAGCGGGGGGGCCCCCAGAGACCCAGTACTTC.

V usage is TRBV5-8 and J usage is TRBJ2-3; D gene uncertain. Germline CDR1 and CDR2: SGHTS and YDEGEE. Between the trimmed V and J ends, which lost 0 bases and 4 bases, there was a span of 3 bases. The CDR3 contains 12 residues. In DNA, the CDR3 is TGTGCCAGCAGCTTGGGGGCAGATACGCAGTATTTT. This encodes CASSLGADTQYF.

This clone showed up just once. The CDR3 nucleotides read TGTGCCAGCAGTTCGGGGCTGGATGGGAACACTGAAGCTTTCTTT. This gives the protein CASSSGLDGNTEAFF. The rearrangement uses TRBV27 and TRBJ1-1; TRBD1 is a possible D gene (5 bases). The CDR3 consists of 15 residues. CDR1 is MNHEY, CDR2 SMNVEV, per germline (reference sequence). The V end was cut by 4 bases, the J end by 1 base, with 13 bases between.

The genes are TRBV30 and TRBJ1-4, with D maybe TRBD1 (5 bases). The CDR3 totals 12 residues. V shed 0 bases and J shed 7 bases, with 6 bases lying between them. In germline, CDR1 is GTSNPN, CDR2 SVGIG (reference sequence). This CDR3 is CAWSVQVEKLFF. In DNA, the CDR3 is TGTGCCTGGAGTGTACAGGTTGAAAAACTGTTTTTT.

J is TRBJ1-4 and V is TRBV18; 8 nucleotides line up with TRBD1. The V and J ends lost 3 bases and 8 bases, in that order; junction bases with no gene match: 8. Germline V gives CDR1 KGHSH, CDR2 LQKENI. The CDR3 consists of 15 residues. The CDR3 loop is CASSPATGVGEKLFF. The CDR3 DNA reads as TGTGCCAGCTCACCGGCGACAGGGGTGGGGGAAAAACTGTTTTTT.

The count of this clone is one. The V and J genes are TRBV7-2 and TRBJ2-5; perhaps TRBD1 as D (6 bases). The V end lost 4 bases, the J end lost 5 bases, and 14 bases lay between the germline ends. From germline, CDR1 is SGHTA and CDR2 FQGNSA. The CDR3 is made up of 14 amino acids. CDR3 bases: TGTGCCAGCAGCTCAGGGGCCTGGGGGGAGACCCAGTACTTC. Its translation is CASSSGAWGETQYF.

The V gene is TRBV7-2, the J gene TRBJ1-4, with D possibly matching TRBD1 (6 bases). The CDR3 totals 13 residues. The germline V gene encodes CDR1 SGHTA and CDR2 FQGNSA. V gave up 6 bases and J gave up 8 bases, with 13 bases separating them. The CDR3 DNA reads TGTGCCAGCAGGATGACAGGAAGCGAAAAACTGTTTTTT. Protein: CASRMTGSEKLFF.

The chain recombines TRBV6-1 with TRBJ1-4; no reliable D call. CDR1 MNHNS and CDR2 SASEGT come from the germline V gene. Trimming removed 10 bases at V and 0 bases at J, with 15 bases between. CDR3 length equals 15 residues. The CDR3 region is CAIRLGPATNEKLFF. CDR3 DNA: TGTGCCATACGGCTAGGGCCGGCAACTAATGAAAAACTGTTTTTT.

This clone was observed once. The CDR3 reads CAWRGTERAEAFF. The CDR3 DNA sequence: TGTGCCTGGAGAGGGACAGAACGGGCTGAAGCTTTCTTT. The chain employs TRBV30 and TRBJ1-1; TRBD1 matches 7 bases. Germline V lookup: CDR1 GTSNPN, CDR2 SVGIG (reference sequence). V was clipped by 3 bases and J by 6 bases; unmatched bases: 7. This CDR3 region has 13 residues.

The chain couples TRBV6-1 to TRBJ1-2; D call uncertain. V was cut by 3 bases and J by 6 bases, with 11 bases left in between. The CDR3 contains 13 residues. Germline CDR1 is MNHNS and CDR2 is SASEGT. The CDR3 spells CASSDVGRDGYTF. The CDR3 DNA reads as TGTGCCAGCAGTGATGTAGGGAGGGATGGCTACACCTTC.

As for this clone: The same CDR3 also results from other DNA sequences found in this sample. The rearrangement links TRBV7-2 to TRBJ2-5; possibly TRBD2 for D (6 bases). Germline V gene sequence: CDR1 SGHTA, CDR2 FQGNSA. This CDR3 has 13 residues. V dropped 6 bases and J dropped 1 base, with 9 bases sitting between them. The DNA of the CDR3 is TGTGCCAGCAGTCTCGGGGGCCAAGAGACCCAGTACTTC. It specifies CASSLGGQETQYF.

The chain recombines TRBV6-5 with TRBJ1-6; 8 bases fit TRBD1. Germline lookup yields CDR1 MNHEY and CDR2 SVGAGI. The CDR3 loop spans 15 amino acids. V was clipped by 0 bases and J by 8 bases; unmatched bases: 3. The CDR3 protein is CASSYSGTGDSPLHF. CDR3 coding DNA: TGTGCCAGCAGTTACTCTGGGACAGGCGATTCACCCCTCCACTTT.

The chain uses TRBV19 and TRBJ2-3, with 16 nucleotides matching TRBD2. J was trimmed by 6 bases and V by 4 bases; bases with no gene match: 7. The CDR3 is made up of 17 amino acids. CDR1 is LNHDA, CDR2 SQIVND, per germline (reference sequence). The CDR3 DNA reads as TGTGCCAGTAGTAAGAAGGGACTAGCGGGGGGGAGTGATACGCAGTATTTT. Translation: CASSKKGLAGGSDTQYF.

The rearrangement joins TRBV18 to TRBJ1-3; D perhaps matches TRBD1 (6 bases). CDR1 KGHSH and CDR2 LQKENI come from the germline V gene. The CDR3 runs 12 residues. V gave up 10 bases and J gave up 3 bases, with 10 bases separating them. The CDR3 loop is CATEGDGNTIYF. The CDR3 bases are TGTGCCACCGAGGGGGATGGAAACACCATATATTTT.

The chain links TRBV6-6 to TRBJ2-7; D is possibly TRBD2 (7 bases). V was shortened by 0 bases and J by 2 bases, with 14 bases between the two germline ends. The CDR3 consists of 16 residues. The V gene's germline CDR1 is MNHNY and CDR2 SVGAGI (reference sequence). The DNA for the CDR3 is TGTGCCAGCAGTTACTCCTCGGGGAGGGGGACCTACGAGCAGTACTTC. Protein: CASSYSSGRGTYEQYF.

V and J are TRBV18 and TRBJ2-1, with 10 bases identical to TRBD2. The V gene's germline CDR1 is KGHSH and CDR2 LQKENI. The CDR3 has 15 residues. Trimming cost V 3 bases and J 6 bases; bases outside gene matches: 5. The CDR3 spells CASSPGTSVTNEQFF. DNA for the CDR3: TGTGCCAGCTCACCGGGGACTAGCGTGACCAATGAGCAGTTCTTC.

The rearrangement uses TRBV6-1 and TRBJ2-6; no definite D call. V was shortened by 7 bases and J by 1 base, with 2 bases between the two germline ends. Germline CDR1 reads MNHNS; CDR2 reads SASEGT. The CDR3 runs 12 residues. The CDR3 sequence: CASNSGANVLTF. The DNA for the CDR3 is TGTGCCAGCAATTCTGGGGCCAACGTCCTGACTTTC.

This clone was recorded a few times. This chain connects TRBV19 to TRBJ1-1; no definite D call. The CDR3 is 13 residues long. The V gene's germline CDR1 is LNHDA and CDR2 SQIVND (reference sequence). The germline V and J ends were trimmed by 6 bases and 0 bases, with 8 bases remaining between them. The chain's CDR3 is CASRIQVNTEAFF. The CDR3 coding sequence is TGTGCCAGTAGGATCCAGGTGAACACTGAAGCTTTCTTT.

The chain employs TRBV7-2 and TRBJ1-2; D not certain. The germline CDR1 and CDR2 sequences are SGHTA and FQGNSA. CDR3 length: 12 residues. V was trimmed by 3 bases and J by 6 bases, leaving 8 bases between them. This CDR3 reads CASSLPDNGYTF. CDR3 DNA: TGTGCCAGCAGCTTGCCAGACAATGGCTACACCTTC.

This chain links TRBV29-1 with TRBJ2-7; D gene uncertain. The CDR3 totals 12 residues. Trimming took off 6 bases at V and 5 bases at J, with 14 bases between the two ends. Germline values: CDR1 SQVTM, CDR2 ANQGSEA. The CDR3 spells CSVALGSNEQYF. Here the CDR3 DNA reads TGCAGCGTCGCTCTGGGATCCAACGAGCAGTACTTC.

The V and J genes are TRBV5-1 and TRBJ2-7; the match to TRBD1 covers 8 bases. V shed 0 bases and J 7 bases; nucleotides not matched to a gene: 12. Germline CDR1 and CDR2: SGHRS and YFSETQ. The CDR3 covers 16 residues. The CDR3 DNA is TGCGCCAGCAGCTTGGTGGGGCAGGGGGCGCGGGGAGAGCAGTACTTC. This gives the protein CASSLVGQGARGEQYF.

This chain uses TRBV6-1 with TRBJ2-7; D is unclear. The CDR3 runs to 13 residues. CDR1 is MNHNS and CDR2 is SASEGT in the germline V gene. Trimming stripped 5 bases from V and 0 bases from J, with 8 bases between. CDR3 DNA sequence: TGTGCCAGCAGTTCGGCTGGCTCCTACGAGCAGTACTTC. Translated: CASSSAGSYEQYF.